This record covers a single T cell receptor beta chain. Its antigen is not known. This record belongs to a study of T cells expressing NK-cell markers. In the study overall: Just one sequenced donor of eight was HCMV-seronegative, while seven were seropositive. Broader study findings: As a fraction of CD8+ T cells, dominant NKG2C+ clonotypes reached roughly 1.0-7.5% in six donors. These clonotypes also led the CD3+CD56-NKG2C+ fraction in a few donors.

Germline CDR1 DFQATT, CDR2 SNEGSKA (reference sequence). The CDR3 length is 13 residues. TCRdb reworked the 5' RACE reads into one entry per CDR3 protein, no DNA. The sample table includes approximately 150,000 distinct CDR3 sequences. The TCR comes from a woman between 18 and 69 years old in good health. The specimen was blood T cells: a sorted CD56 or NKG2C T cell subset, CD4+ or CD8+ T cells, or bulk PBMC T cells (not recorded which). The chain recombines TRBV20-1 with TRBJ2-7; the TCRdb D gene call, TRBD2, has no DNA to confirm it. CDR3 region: CSAVAGVTYEQYF.